This record concerns one TCR beta chain sequence. Its cognate antigen is unknown. The sample originates from a study of blood T cells in healthy people across ages. The CDR3 sequence is 13 residues long. From germline, CDR1 is MNHEY and CDR2 SMNVEV (reference sequence). Trimming took 1 base from V and 2 from J, leaving 2 bases between them. A second about 7 to 11 cycle PCR used barcoded and J-beta primers. Using its own MiXCR run on the 5' RACE reads, TCRdb lists one record per CDR3 protein. The sample has some 800,000 distinct CDR3 sequences; under 55% are singletons. Findings and limits, study-wide: Comparison with aged donors showed that long-lived donors had more naive CD4+ cells and higher diversity.

The chain recombines TRBV27 with TRBJ2-2; D unresolved. This TCR was sampled from a man aged 55 to 70 in good health. What was sequenced was blood. CDR3 loop: CASSLFNTGELFF. The CDR3 nucleotides are TGTGCCAGCAGTTTATTTAACACCGGGGAGCTGTTTTTT.